These T cell receptor beta chains were read from a single sample in a study of blood T cell repertoires in COVID-19. The protocol was immunoSEQ multiplex PCR, while the TCRdb copy is restricted to in-frame clones and leaves out a portion. The sample includes about 260,000 clones, 87% of them seen just once. Sequencing was done on a sample of peripheral blood. Receptors originate from a woman between 40 and 55 years old who had recovered from COVID-19. Both conserved end residues are part of each CDR3. The D gene is left open where the match is weak. Clone size is stated in some rows and not others, as once, few, many or a class when expanded.

TRBJ2-6	TRBV29-1	.	.	CSVPTGANVLTF	TGCAGCGTCCCGACAGGGGCCAACGTCCTGACTTTC
TRBJ2-3	TRBV18	TRBD2	.	CASSLEEAAGGDTQYF	TGTGCCAGCTCACTTGAGGAAGCGGCGGGGGGGGATACGCAGTATTTT
TRBJ1-3	TRBV18	.	.	CASSPLHSGTKSSGNTIYF	TGTGCCAGCTCACCACTTCACAGCGGGACTAAAAGCTCTGGAAACACCATATATTTT
TRBJ1-1	TRBV14	.	.	CASSPLGAMNTEAFF	TGTGCCAGCAGCCCCTTGGGAGCCATGAACACTGAAGCTTTCTTT
TRBJ2-1	TRBV6-1	TRBD2	few	CASSESSGGNYNEQFF	TGTGCCAGCAGTGAAAGTAGCGGGGGGAACTACAATGAGCAGTTCTTC
TRBJ2-2	TRBV19	TRBD2	.	CASSAGLGTGELFF	TGTGCCAGTAGTGCCGGACTAGGAACCGGGGAGCTGTTTTTT
TRBJ1-3	TRBV2	.	.	CASRAGPINAYSGNTIYF	TGTGCCAGCAGGGCGGGACCGATTAATGCCTACTCTGGAAACACCATATATTTT
TRBJ1-5	TRBV7-2	TRBD1	once	CASSTRTGGAQPQHF	TGTGCCAGCAGCACCCGGACAGGGGGCGCCCAGCCCCAGCATTTT
TRBJ1-4	TRBV5-4	.	once	CASSGGAGSTNEKLFF	TGTGCCAGCAGCGGGGGTGCGGGGTCGACTAATGAAAAACTGTTTTTT
TRBJ1-2	TRBV5-1	TRBD1	.	CASSQGDTSNYGYTF	TGCGCCAGCAGCCAGGGGGACACCTCTAACTATGGCTACACCTTC
TRBJ1-5	TRBV5-5	.	once	CASSLRDYSNQPQHF	TGTGCCAGCAGCTTGCGGGACTATAGCAATCAGCCCCAGCATTTT
TRBJ2-3	TRBV9	TRBD2	.	CASSVGGGPPGTDTQYF	TGTGCCAGCAGCGTCGGCGGGGGGCCCCCCGGCACAGATACGCAGTATTTT
TRBJ2-7	TRBV7-2	TRBD1	.	CASSQQGASYEQYF	TGTGCCAGCAGCCAGCAGGGGGCTTCCTACGAGCAGTACTTC
TRBJ2-7	TRBV6-6	TRBD2	.	CASSYLAGGIYEQYF	TGTGCCAGCAGTTACCTAGCGGGGGGCATCTACGAGCAGTACTTC
TRBJ2-7	TRBV6-5	TRBD1	many	CASSYPGGYEQYF	TGTGCCAGCAGTTACCCAGGGGGCTACGAGCAGTACTTC
TRBJ2-5	TRBV2	.	.	CATTPSEVGETQYF	TGTGCCACTACACCTAGCGAGGTAGGAGAGACCCAGTACTTC
TRBJ1-1	TRBV11-3	TRBD1	few	CASSLGGTGRTEAFF	TGTGCCAGCAGCTTGGGAGGGACAGGGCGCACTGAAGCTTTCTTT
TRBJ2-7	TRBV28	.	.	CASRNLRVGEQYF	TGTGCCAGCAGGAACCTGAGGGTGGGCGAGCAGTACTTC
TRBJ2-3	TRBV4-3	TRBD2	.	CASSQRRGGTDTQYF	TGCGCCAGCAGCCAACGGCGGGGGGGCACAGATACGCAGTATTTT
TRBJ2-3	TRBV11-3	.	.	CASSAAGHSTDTQYF	TGTGCCAGCAGCGCGGCGGGGCACAGCACAGATACGCAGTATTTT
TRBJ1-2	TRBV23-1	TRBD1	.	CASSQPTGGSGRNGYTF	TGCGCCAGCAGTCAGCCGACAGGGGGGTCGGGGAGGAATGGCTACACCTTC
TRBJ2-7	TRBV5-4	TRBD1	few	CASSGSGQGSYEQYF	TGTGCCAGCAGCGGATCGGGACAGGGCTCCTACGAGCAGTACTTC
TRBJ2-2	TRBV12-5	TRBD2	.	CASGPRTSGGASTGELFF	TGTGCTAGTGGCCCTCGGACTAGCGGGGGGGCGTCCACCGGGGAGCTGTTTTTT
TRBJ2-6	TRBV9	TRBD1	.	CASSEPGTGGSGANVLTF	TGTGCCAGCAGCGAACCCGGGACAGGGGGCTCTGGGGCCAACGTCCTGACTTTC
TRBJ2-7	TRBV5-1	TRBD1	.	CASSWGTGDEQYF	TGCGCCAGCAGTTGGGGGACAGGGGACGAGCAGTACTTC
TRBJ2-3	TRBV6-5	TRBD2	.	CASSSRTGGTDTQYF	TGTGCCAGCAGCTCGCGTACGGGGGGGACAGATACGCAGTATTTT
TRBJ2-1	TRBV5-1	TRBD2	.	CASSLVAGGDQFF	TGCGCCAGCAGCTTGGTTGCGGGGGGGGACCAGTTCTTC
TRBJ2-3	TRBV29-1	TRBD1	.	CSVSPGQGDTQYF	TGCAGCGTTTCCCCGGGACAGGGAGATACGCAGTATTTT
TRBJ2-5	TRBV7-2	.	.	CASSLGQGLTQYF	TGTGCCAGCAGCTTAGGACAGGGACTGACCCAGTACTTC
TRBJ2-7	TRBV18	.	.	CASSPNYEQYF	TGTGCCAGCTCACCCAACTACGAGCAGTACTTC
TRBJ1-1	TRBV19	TRBD1	.	CASSIRQGAYMNTEAFF	TGTGCCAGTAGTATCAGGCAGGGGGCGTACATGAACACTGAAGCTTTCTTT
TRBJ2-5	TRBV3-1/TRBV3-2	TRBD2	.	CASSLKRGETQYF	TGTGCCAGCAGCCTAAAGCGGGGAGAGACCCAGTACTTC
TRBJ1-2	TRBV6-6	TRBD1	.	CASNKPGQGHNYGYTF	TGTGCCAGCAATAAACCGGGACAGGGGCACAACTATGGCTACACCTTC
TRBJ1-2	TRBV6-2/TRBV6-3	.	once	CASSYWASNYGYTF	TGTGCCAGCAGTTATTGGGCCAGTAACTATGGCTACACCTTC
TRBJ2-2	TRBV6-5	.	.	CASRELTFTGELFF	TGTGCCAGCAGGGAGCTTACTTTCACCGGGGAGCTGTTTTTT
TRBJ1-2	TRBV9	TRBD1	.	CASSGDRGNLPYGYTF	TGTGCCAGCAGCGGAGACAGGGGTAACCTGCCTTATGGCTACACCTTC
TRBJ2-7	TRBV7-9	.	.	CASSFGKEGAYEQYF	TGTGCCAGCAGTTTTGGGAAAGAGGGCGCCTACGAGCAGTACTTC
TRBJ1-1	TRBV9	.	.	CASSVVGDTMNTEAFF	TGTGCCAGCAGCGTCGTAGGGGACACCATGAACACTGAAGCTTTCTTT
TRBJ1-3	TRBV30	.	few	CAWSVQGRGNTIYF	TGTGCCTGGAGTGTACAGGGTCGGGGAAACACCATATATTTT
TRBJ1-4	TRBV4-3	.	.	CASSDHLGRGFEKLFF	TGCGCCAGCAGTGATCATCTAGGCAGGGGCTTTGAAAAACTGTTTTTT
TRBJ2-7	TRBV7-2	TRBD1	.	CASSLAGGQGSYEQYF	TGTGCCAGCAGCTTAGCGGGGGGACAGGGGTCCTACGAGCAGTACTTC
TRBJ2-7	TRBV6-6	.	.	CASTPGTYEQYF	TGTGCCAGCACCCCGGGGACCTACGAGCAGTACTTC